This TCR beta chain was captured in a study of neurological immune-mediated disorders. The study's findings and limits: None of the CDR3 amino acid sequences of expanded clones were shared across subjects, and this suggested private repertoires in all groups.

Trimming left V 4 bases short and J 3 bases short, with 13 bases between. Germline CDR1 is SGHTA and CDR2 is FQGNSA. CDR3 size: 14 residues. As for the cDNA, it was generated by 5'RACE with 10-nucleotide random UMIs. Whenever a sequencing run was performed, it yielded over 160 million TCR-beta sequences from 15-18 subjects. TCRdb itself ran the 5' RACE reads through MiXCR, one entry per CDR3 protein. The sample shows 95,000 to 150,000 distinct CDR3 sequences, roughly 3.2% of them seen only once. Ten or more counts support this clonotype. Its target is not known. The clonotype was recovered from a woman under 40 with multiple sclerosis. Sequenced material: PBMCs. The chain joins TRBV7-2 to TRBJ2-7, with D unresolved. The CDR3 region has the DNA TGTGCCAGCAGCTCCTACGAAGGGTTCTACGAGCAGTACTTC. Its translation: CASSSYEGFYEQYF.